This T cell receptor beta chain is drawn from a study of a mutant IDH1 vaccine in newly diagnosed glioma. Study-wide background: The first vaccination came 4-6 weeks after radiotherapy alone, or with temozolomide cycles. Study outcomes and limitations: Overall, 93.3% of patients had vaccine-induced immune responses.

As regards this clone: Its antigen is still unknown.

The data were produced by immunoSEQ multiplex PCR, yet TCRdb's version contains in-frame clones alone and is incomplete. The sample carries about 25,000 clones, 60% to 80% recorded once. Documented time point: week 5, during vaccination. The content of each vaccine dose was 300 ug of mutant IDH1 20-mer peptide, and topical imiquimod accompanied it. The ends lost 6 bases at V and 7 bases at J; junction bases unmatched: 8. Germline V gene data show CDR1 as MGHDK and CDR2 as SYGVNS. The CDR3 covers 15 residues. This TCR was recovered from a middle-aged man with glioma. The material was PBMCs, obtained from a glioma patient whose treatment included an IDH1 peptide vaccine. This chain links TRBV25-1 with TRBJ2-1; TRBD2 matches at 11 bases. The CDR3 here is CASRARLAGTNEQFF. The DNA for the CDR3 is TGTGCCAGCAGGGCCCGACTAGCGGGGACTAATGAGCAGTTCTTC.